Presented here are 4 T cell receptor beta chains from one specimen sequenced in a study of cytomegalovirus exposure and HLA in healthy donors. The PCR employed 60 Vbeta primers together with 13 Jbeta primers. Some clones are missing from TCRdb's copy, which holds only in-frame ones; the method was immunoSEQ multiplex PCR. This table holds about 150,000 clones, less than 10% found once. The sequenced sample consisted of PBMCs. These receptors originate from a man between 45 and 60 years old in good health and CMV-seronegative.

This clone was seen only a few times. The V and J genes are TRBV9 and TRBJ1-2, with TRBD1 matching 11 bases. CDR1 SGDLS and CDR2 YYNGEE come from the germline V gene. CDR3 length: 13 residues. V was pared by 3 bases and J by 8 bases, with 3 bases of the junction left unmatched. The CDR3 protein is CASSADRGRGYTF. The CDR3 coding sequence is TGTGCCAGCAGCGCGGACAGGGGGCGGGGCTACACCTTC.

The sample holds a few counts of this clone. V and J are TRBV28 and TRBJ1-5; the D gene is possibly TRBD1 (6 bases). The CDR3 contains 15 residues. In germline, CDR1 is MDHEN, CDR2 SYDVKM. V was shortened by 1 base and J by 2 bases, with 9 bases between the two germline ends. The CDR3 coding sequence is TGTGCCAGCAGTTTATACAGGGATGGCAATCAGCCCCAGCATTTT. Translated, it gives CASSLYRDGNQPQHF.

This clone has only a few counts. The chain links TRBV2 to TRBJ2-3; D perhaps matches TRBD1 (6 bases). This CDR3 spans 12 amino acids. Deletions cut 6 bases from V and 3 bases from J, with 7 bases between. Germline V gene lookup returns CDR1 SNHLY and CDR2 FYNNEI. CDR3 protein: CASRQGTDTQYF. The CDR3 DNA follows: TGTGCCAGCAGACAGGGAACAGATACGCAGTATTTT.

The chain links TRBV27 to TRBJ2-3; D might be TRBD1 (6 bases). CDR1 and CDR2 (germline): MNHEY, SMNVEV (reference sequence). The CDR3 sequence is 14 residues long. The V gene lost 6 bases and the J gene lost 2 bases, with 12 bases spanning the gap. CDR3 loop: CASRRDIVTDTQYF. CDR3 nucleotides: TGTGCCAGCAGAAGGGACATCGTCACAGATACGCAGTATTTT.